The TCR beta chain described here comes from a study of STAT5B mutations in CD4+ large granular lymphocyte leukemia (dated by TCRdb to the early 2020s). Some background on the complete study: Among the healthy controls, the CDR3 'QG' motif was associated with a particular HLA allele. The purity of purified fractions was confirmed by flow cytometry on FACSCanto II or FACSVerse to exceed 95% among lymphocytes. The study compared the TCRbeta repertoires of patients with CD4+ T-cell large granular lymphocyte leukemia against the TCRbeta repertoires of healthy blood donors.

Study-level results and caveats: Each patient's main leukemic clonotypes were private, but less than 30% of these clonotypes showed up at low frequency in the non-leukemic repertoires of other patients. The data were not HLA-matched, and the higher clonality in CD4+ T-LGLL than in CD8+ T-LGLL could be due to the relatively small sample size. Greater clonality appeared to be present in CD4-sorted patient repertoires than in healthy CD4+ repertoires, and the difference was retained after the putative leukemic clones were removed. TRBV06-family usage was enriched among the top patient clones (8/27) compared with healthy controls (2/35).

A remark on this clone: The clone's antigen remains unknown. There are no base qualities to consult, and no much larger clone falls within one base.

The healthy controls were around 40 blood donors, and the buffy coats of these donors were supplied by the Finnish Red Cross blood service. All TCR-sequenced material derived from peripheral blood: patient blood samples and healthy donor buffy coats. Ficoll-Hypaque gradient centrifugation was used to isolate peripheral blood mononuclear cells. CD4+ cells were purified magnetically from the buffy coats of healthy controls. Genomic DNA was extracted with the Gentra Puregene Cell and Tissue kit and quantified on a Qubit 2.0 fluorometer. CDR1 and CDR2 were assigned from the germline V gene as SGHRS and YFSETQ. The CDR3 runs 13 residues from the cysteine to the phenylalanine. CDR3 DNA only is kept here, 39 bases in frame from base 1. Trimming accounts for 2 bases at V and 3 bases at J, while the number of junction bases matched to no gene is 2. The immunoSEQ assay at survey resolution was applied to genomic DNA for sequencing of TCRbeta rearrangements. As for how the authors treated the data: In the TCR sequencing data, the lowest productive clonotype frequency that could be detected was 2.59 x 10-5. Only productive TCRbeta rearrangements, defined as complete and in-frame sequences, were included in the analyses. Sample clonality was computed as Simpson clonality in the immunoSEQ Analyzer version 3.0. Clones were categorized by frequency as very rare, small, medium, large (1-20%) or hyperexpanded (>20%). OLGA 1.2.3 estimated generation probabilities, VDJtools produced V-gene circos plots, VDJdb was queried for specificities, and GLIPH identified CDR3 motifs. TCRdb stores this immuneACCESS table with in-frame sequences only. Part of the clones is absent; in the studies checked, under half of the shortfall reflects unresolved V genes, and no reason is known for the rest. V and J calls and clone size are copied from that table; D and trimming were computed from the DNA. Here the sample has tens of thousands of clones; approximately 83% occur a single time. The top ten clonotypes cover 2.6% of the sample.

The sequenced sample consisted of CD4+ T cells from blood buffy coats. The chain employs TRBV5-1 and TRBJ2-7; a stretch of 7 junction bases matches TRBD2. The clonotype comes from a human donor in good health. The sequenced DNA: TGCGCCAGCAGCTTCGGGGACTACTACGAGCAGTACTTC. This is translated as CASSFGDYYEQYF.